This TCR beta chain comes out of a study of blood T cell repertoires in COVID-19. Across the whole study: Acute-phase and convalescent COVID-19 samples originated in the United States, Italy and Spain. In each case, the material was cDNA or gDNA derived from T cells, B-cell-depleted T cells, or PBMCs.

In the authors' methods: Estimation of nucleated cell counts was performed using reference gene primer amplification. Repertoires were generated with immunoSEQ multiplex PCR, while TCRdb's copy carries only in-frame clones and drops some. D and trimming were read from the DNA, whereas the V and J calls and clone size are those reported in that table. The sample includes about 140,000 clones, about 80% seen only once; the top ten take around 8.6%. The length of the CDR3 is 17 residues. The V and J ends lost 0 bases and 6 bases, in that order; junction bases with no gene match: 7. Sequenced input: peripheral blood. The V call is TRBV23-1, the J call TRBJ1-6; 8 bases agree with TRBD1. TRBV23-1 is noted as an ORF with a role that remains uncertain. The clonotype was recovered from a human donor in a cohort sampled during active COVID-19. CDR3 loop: CASSQSEPGQANSPLHF. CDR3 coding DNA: TGCGCCAGCAGTCAATCGGAGCCGGGACAGGCTAATTCACCCCTCCACTTT.